The 24 T cell receptor beta chains below were found in one sample sequenced in a study of vaccination effects on CD4 cells after COVID-19. These receptors' antigens are unknown. CD4+ T cells specific for antigen were expanded with viral peptide pools by the ViraFEST assay before sequencing. Scientists isolated CD4+ T cells after a roughly ten-day culture period ended. Neither prior SARS-CoV-2 infection nor positive nucleocapsid antibodies were present in the vaccine recipients. Libraries were prepared by immunoSEQ multiplex PCR; TCRdb keeps only in-frame clonotypes and omits some of them. The sample has just under 75,000 clones, about 70% seen once; the top ten hold about 3.2%. The material was CD4+ T cells from PBMCs cultured with HCoV-NL63 spike peptides, obtained before COVID-19 vaccination. The receptors stem from a human donor who received a COVID-19 vaccine.

This clone was counted between two and nine times. The rearrangement uses TRBV6-4 and TRBJ2-1; possible D gene TRBD1, 5 bases. CDR1 MRHNA and CDR2 SNTAGT come from the germline V gene. There are 17 residues in the CDR3. Trimming stripped 5 bases from V and 1 base from J, with 18 bases between. The CDR3, as DNA: TGTGCCAGCAGTAAGAGCCGGACAACCGGGTCCTACAATGAGCAGTTCTTC. This codes for CASSKSRTTGSYNEQFF.

The gene calls are TRBV28 and TRBJ1-1; D gene uncertain. CDR3 size: 12 residues. V was pared by 2 bases and J by 9 bases, with 10 bases between. CDR1 is MDHEN and CDR2 is SYDVKM in the germline V gene. Written as DNA, the CDR3 is TGTGCCAGCAGTTTAAAGGGAGCAAAAGCTTTCTTT. This encodes CASSLKGAKAFF.

This clone showed up just a few times. The V call is TRBV2, the J call TRBJ1-1; no definite D call. CDR1 SNHLY and CDR2 FYNNEI come from the germline V gene. The V gene lost 5 bases and the J gene lost 2 bases, with 9 bases spanning the gap. The CDR3 length is 13 residues. CDR3 in amino acids: CASSSDGNTEAFF. The CDR3 DNA is TGTGCCAGCAGTTCGGACGGCAACACTGAAGCTTTCTTT.

The CDR3 loop is CASSYVAGGPQDTQYF. In nucleotides, the CDR3 is TGTGCCAGCAGTTACGTGGCGGGGGGGCCCCAAGATACGCAGTATTTT. This chain connects TRBV6-2 or TRBV6-3 to TRBJ2-3, with 9 bases matching TRBD2. V was clipped by 2 bases and J by 5 bases; unmatched bases: 8. Germline lookup yields CDR1 MNHEY and CDR2 SVGEGT. This CDR3 comprises 16 residues.

V is TRBV5-1 and J is TRBJ1-2, with 7 bases matching TRBD1. The germline V gene encodes CDR1 SGHRS and CDR2 YFSETQ. The CDR3 extends over 16 amino acids. J was trimmed by 0 bases and V by 4 bases; bases with no gene match: 9. The CDR3 is CASSPLTGTANYGYTF. The CDR3 DNA reads TGCGCCAGCAGCCCCCTAACCGGGACAGCTAACTATGGCTACACCTTC.

The V gene is TRBV5-6, the J gene TRBJ2-7, with D hard to call. The CDR3 is 12 amino acids. Per germline, CDR1 SGHDT and CDR2 YYEEEE. Trimming stripped 4 bases from V and 7 bases from J, with 12 bases between. The CDR3 reads CASSRLTGEQYV. In DNA, the CDR3 is TGTGCCAGCAGCCGCCTAACCGGGGAGCAGTACGTC.

The chain combines TRBV24-1 with TRBJ2-3; the D gene is possibly TRBD1 (6 bases). Germline V gene sequence: CDR1 KGHDR, CDR2 SFDVKD. Trimming cost V 7 bases and J 6 bases, with 19 bases left between them. The CDR3 runs 15 residues. CDR3 region: CATRVQGDRGDTQYF. CDR3 coding DNA: TGTGCCACCAGAGTACAGGGAGATAGGGGGGATACGCAGTATTTT.

The V and J genes are TRBV10-1 and TRBJ2-2; 7 positions agree with TRBD1. V gave up 2 bases and J gave up 1 base; unmatched junction bases: 10. The CDR3 runs to 18 residues. CDR1 WNHNN and CDR2 SYGVQD come from the germline V gene (reference sequence). In DNA form, the CDR3 reads TGCGCCAGCAGTGAGCTACGCCGTGACAGGGAGAACACCGGGGAGCTGTTTTTT. Translation gives CASSELRRDRENTGELFF.

This sequence joins TRBV5-1 and TRBJ2-6; D not certain. This CDR3 comprises 15 residues. Trimming cost V 1 base and J 0 bases, with 5 bases left between them. CDR1 SGHRS and CDR2 YFSETQ come from the germline V gene. The CDR3, as DNA: TGCGCCAGCAGCTTGCAAGACTCTGGGGCCAACGTCCTGACTTTC. As protein: CASSLQDSGANVLTF.

The chain recombines TRBV6-5 with TRBJ2-3; TRBD1 agrees at 7 bases. The CDR3 extends over 12 amino acids. The J segment lost 5 bases and the V segment lost 9 bases, leaving 5 bases of the junction unmatched. Germline V lookup: CDR1 MNHEY, CDR2 SVGAGI. The CDR3 sequence is CASDRVGDTQYF. The CDR3 region has the DNA TGTGCCAGTGACAGGGTGGGAGATACGCAGTATTTT.

The chain is built from TRBV4-1 and TRBJ1-3; TRBD1 might be the D (5 bases). Trimming removed 2 bases from V and 0 bases from J, with 14 bases in between. The CDR3 sequence is 17 residues long. Germline CDR1 and CDR2: MGHRA and YSYEKL. The CDR3: CASSQMDMGFSGNTIYF. The CDR3 DNA sequence: TGCGCCAGCAGCCAAATGGACATGGGGTTCTCTGGAAACACCATATATTTT.

The chain has TRBV6-6 and TRBJ1-5; D gene unclear. Trimming pared 0 bases from V and 5 bases from J, leaving 5 bases between. Per germline, CDR1 MNHNY and CDR2 SVGAGI (reference sequence). This CDR3 contains 13 residues. The CDR3 bases are TGTGCCAGCAGTTACTCCGACTATCAGCCCCAGCATTTT. Its translation: CASSYSDYQPQHF.

The rearrangement uses TRBV7-2 and TRBJ1-5; D ambiguous. This CDR3 is 15 amino acids long. Germline assignment: CDR1 SGHTA and CDR2 FQGNSA. Trimming removed 1 base at V and 7 bases at J, with 14 bases between. The CDR3 spells CASSLVLQVWQPQHF. CDR3 sequence (DNA): TGTGCCAGCAGCTTAGTTCTCCAGGTCTGGCAGCCCCAGCATTTT.

The chain joins TRBV7-9 to TRBJ2-5, with D possibly TRBD1 on 6 matching bases. The CDR3 runs 14 residues. V lost 5 bases to trimming and J lost 5 bases, with 15 bases between them. Germline values: CDR1 SEHNR, CDR2 FQNEAQ (reference sequence). Here the CDR3 DNA reads TGTGCCAGCAGCGCGTCGGGACACCCGGAGACCCAGTACTTC. It specifies CASSASGHPETQYF.

This clone was detected only a few times. The chain carries TRBV18 and TRBJ1-6; no clear D. This CDR3 has 13 amino acids. Germline V gene data show CDR1 as KGHSH and CDR2 as LQKENI. V lost 10 bases and J 6 bases, leaving 13 bases between the germline ends. CDR3 bases: TGTGCCACCCGGGAGGATCGTAATTCACCCCTCCACTTT. Its translation: CATREDRNSPLHF.

This chain joins TRBV28 and TRBJ2-4, with D tentatively TRBD1 (6 bases). This CDR3 is built from 14 residues. Trimming removed 5 bases at V and 9 bases at J, with 17 bases between. Per germline, CDR1 MDHEN and CDR2 SYDVKM. The CDR3 DNA sequence: TGTGCCAGCAGTGCCGGGGACACGGCCATCATTCAGTACTTC. This encodes CASSAGDTAIIQYF.

V usage is TRBV6-5 and J usage is TRBJ1-6; TRBD1 might be the D (5 bases). V shed 6 bases and J shed 6 bases, with 12 bases lying between them. The CDR3 spans 14 residues. Germline V gene sequence: CDR1 MNHEY, CDR2 SVGAGI. CDR3 amino acids: CASSLGRGNSPLHF. CDR3 nucleotide sequence: TGTGCCAGCAGCCTCGGAAGGGGTAATTCACCCCTCCACTTT.

V usage is TRBV7-2 and J usage is TRBJ1-1; 10 positions match TRBD1. Germline loops: CDR1 SGHTA, CDR2 FQGNSA. V trimming: 0 bases; J trimming: 6 bases; junction bases outside the gene matches: 16. The CDR3 extends over 19 amino acids. The CDR3 region has the DNA TGTGCCAGCAGCTTAGCGCTAGTAGCGGGACAGGGGTTGTTCTCTGAAGCTTTCTTT. Protein: CASSLALVAGQGLFSEAFF.

This chain uses TRBV19 with TRBJ1-5, with TRBD1 matching over 7 bases. The CDR3 extends over 13 amino acids. The V and J ends lost 7 bases and 6 bases, in that order; junction bases with no gene match: 6. Germline V gene data show CDR1 as LNHDA and CDR2 as SQIVND (reference sequence). The CDR3 DNA sequence: TGTGCCAGTAACGACAGGGAACCTCAGCCCCAGCATTTT. As protein: CASNDREPQPQHF.

The chain has TRBV27 and TRBJ1-2, with 7 bases identical to TRBD1. The CDR3 is 16 amino acids. V was pared by 5 bases and J by 6 bases, with 15 bases of the junction left unmatched. Germline V gene lookup returns CDR1 MNHEY and CDR2 SMNVEV (reference sequence). The CDR3: CASSPKGGGTLNGYTF. The CDR3 nucleotides read TGTGCCAGCAGTCCGAAAGGAGGGGGCACTCTAAATGGCTACACCTTC.

The CDR3 region has the DNA TGCGCCAGCAGTGATCGAAGGGGCTTAGGGGAAGCTTTCTTT. This encodes CASSDRRGLGEAFF. The chain couples TRBV10-1 to TRBJ1-1; possibly TRBD1 for D (5 bases). Germline values: CDR1 WNHNN, CDR2 SYGVQD (reference sequence). Between the trimmed V and J ends, which lost 3 bases and 8 bases, there was a span of 16 bases. This CDR3 is built from 14 residues.

J is TRBJ2-2 and V is TRBV5-1; D is perhaps TRBD1 (5 bases). The CDR3 is 15 amino acids. Germline lookup yields CDR1 SGHRS and CDR2 YFSETQ. The ends were cut back, 1 base at V and 2 bases at J, with 9 bases in the middle. The CDR3: CASSLYDRNTGELFF. CDR3 nucleotides: TGCGCCAGCAGCTTGTACGACAGAAACACCGGGGAGCTGTTTTTT.

The chain employs TRBV5-1 and TRBJ2-5; tentatively, D is TRBD1 (6 bases). The CDR3 contains 14 residues. Trimming took off 1 base at V and 3 bases at J, with 10 bases between the two ends. Germline loops: CDR1 SGHRS, CDR2 YFSETQ. This chain's CDR3 is CASSLSAGEETQYF. CDR3 sequence (DNA): TGCGCCAGCAGCTTGAGTGCAGGGGAAGAGACCCAGTACTTC.

The chain is built from TRBV6-2 or TRBV6-3 and TRBJ2-1; perhaps TRBD1 as D (6 bases). The V end lost 5 bases, the J end lost 2 bases, and 13 bases lay between the germline ends. The CDR3 is made up of 15 amino acids. Germline V lookup: CDR1 MNHEY, CDR2 SVGEGT. The chain's CDR3 is CASSRGQNTYNEQFF. The CDR3, as DNA: TGTGCCAGCAGTAGAGGACAGAATACCTACAATGAGCAGTTCTTC.